This T cell receptor (beta chain) was captured in a study of T cell responses to AZD1222 COVID-19 vaccine. General study results and limits: Repertoires in all cases were sampled only once the peak T cell response had passed. Along spike, vaccine-associated CD4 TCRs were found throughout, with dominance at 160-218 and 743-854. It should be noted that donors were predominantly white British and more often female, and clonal diversity was possibly underestimated. Spike-specific TCR breadth and depth both grew after two AZD1222 doses.

Remarks on this clone: As yet, its antigen is unknown.

The data were produced by immunoSEQ multiplex PCR, yet TCRdb's version contains in-frame clones alone and is incomplete. The sample lists 120,000 or so clones; 80% to 95% were seen once. From germline, CDR1 is LGHNA and CDR2 YSLEER. The junction had 2 bases not matched to a gene; V was cut back by 5 bases and J by 7 bases. The CDR3 covers 13 residues. Sequenced here: peripheral blood, sampled 28 days after the second AZD1222 dose. The receptor's source is an adult who received the AZD1222 COVID-19 vaccine. V and J are TRBV4-3 and TRBJ1-6; 7 bases fit TRBD1. CDR3 amino acids: CASSSGGNSPLHF. DNA for the CDR3: TGCGCCAGCAGCTCAGGGGGGAATTCACCCCTCCACTTT.